One and the same sample provided the 27 T cell receptor beta chains below, sequenced in a study of post-analysis software for immune sequencing data. cDNA libraries of TCR beta carried unique molecular identifiers. TCRdb itself ran the PCR reads through MiXCR, one entry per CDR3 protein. The data contain 550,000 to 700,000 distinct CDR3 sequences, about 40% of them seen just once; the ten biggest clones take up roughly 1.8%. Their specific antigens are unknown. Study findings and constraints: Four or five TRBV segments were more frequent in patients than controls; TRBV5-6, TRBV5-1 and TRBV20-1 belonged to this group.

Sequencing was carried out using blood. The receptors come from a girl between 10 and 17 years old with multiple sclerosis.

This clonotype was counted at least ten times. The chain uses TRBV7-2 and TRBJ2-1; D ambiguous. V was pared by 1 base and J by 7 bases, with 11 bases between. This CDR3 region has 14 residues. The germline V gene encodes CDR1 SGHTA and CDR2 FQGNSA. CDR3 sequence: CASSLGRGGNEQFF. The CDR3 DNA follows: TGTGCCAGCAGCTTAGGAAGAGGTGGGAATGAGCAGTTCTTC.

The chain has TRBV29-1 and TRBJ2-5; no clear D. CDR1 SQVTM and CDR2 ANQGSEA come from the germline V gene. The CDR3 consists of 12 residues. V was shortened by 7 bases and J by 4 bases, with 13 bases between the two germline ends. DNA for the CDR3: TGCAGCGCAACTTTTATTGGAGAGACCCAGTACTTC. This codes for CSATFIGETQYF. Using reference TRBV29-1 and TRBJ2-5 for the parts outside the CDR3, the full variable domain is SAVISQKPSRDICQRGTSLTIQCQVDSQVTMMFWYRQQPGQSLTLIATANQGSEATYESGFVIDKFPISRPNLTFSTLTVSNMSPEDSSIYLCSATFIGETQYFGPGTRLLVL.

V gene TRBV29-1 combines with J gene TRBJ2-3, with TRBD1 matching 7 bases. V dropped 2 bases and J dropped 2; count of bases not matched to a gene: 4. The CDR3 loop spans 14 amino acids. Germline CDR1 is SQVTM and CDR2 is ANQGSEA. The DNA of the CDR3 is TGCAGCGTTGAATCCGGACAGGTCACAGATACGCAGTATTTT. Protein sequence: CSVESGQVTDTQYF.

This clonotype was observed a handful of times. The gene calls are TRBV20-1 and TRBJ2-1, with D tentatively TRBD2 (5 bases). The V and J ends lost 6 bases and 3 bases respectively, with 9 bases between them. Germline V CDR1 and CDR2: DFQATT, SNEGSKA (reference sequence). The CDR3 covers 12 residues. CDR3 loop: CSAPRGYNEQFF. CDR3 in DNA: TGCAGTGCGCCCCGGGGCTACAATGAGCAGTTCTTC.

This sequence joins TRBV20-1 and TRBJ1-4; no definite D call. V was pared by 2 bases and J by 4 bases, with 8 bases between. This CDR3 comprises 13 residues. Germline values: CDR1 DFQATT, CDR2 SNEGSKA (reference sequence). CDR3 in amino acids: CSARKGGNEKLFF. CDR3 in DNA: TGCAGTGCTAGAAAGGGCGGTAATGAAAAACTGTTTTTT.

CDR3 residues: CASSQGWADAIGRNEQFF. DNA for the CDR3: TGTGCCAGCAGCCAAGGGTGGGCGGACGCGATCGGGCGCAATGAGCAGTTCTTC. The rearrangement joins TRBV14 to TRBJ2-1; no definite D call. The CDR3 extends over 18 amino acids. Trimming stripped 1 base from V and 6 bases from J, with 22 bases between. The germline gives CDR1 SGHDN, CDR2 FVKESK.

The chain carries TRBV6-5 and TRBJ1-1, with D possibly TRBD1 on 5 matching bases. CDR3 length equals 15 residues. V lost 0 bases, J lost 3 bases, and 11 bases lay in between. The germline gives CDR1 MNHEY, CDR2 SVGAGI. CDR3 in amino acids: CASSYSGGGDTEAFF. The CDR3 nucleotides read TGTGCCAGCAGTTACTCGGGTGGGGGAGACACTGAAGCTTTCTTT.

The chain's CDR3 is CASSLLGAFYGYTF. CDR3 in DNA: TGTGCCAGCAGCTTGCTTGGGGCTTTCTATGGCTACACCTTC. The V call is TRBV7-8, the J call TRBJ1-2, with TRBD1 as a possible D gene (5 bases). The CDR3 has 14 amino acids. Trimming pared 3 bases from V and 4 bases from J, leaving 12 bases between. Germline V lookup: CDR1 SGHVS, CDR2 FQNEAQ.

The genes are TRBV25-1 and TRBJ2-3; TRBD2 is a possible D gene (6 bases). The ends were cut back, 5 bases at V and 5 bases at J, with 20 bases in the middle. The CDR3 has 16 amino acids. Germline V lookup: CDR1 MGHDK, CDR2 SYGVNS. CDR3 amino acids: CASSPWRARAGDTQYF. CDR3 coding DNA: TGTGCCAGCAGTCCATGGAGGGCAAGGGCCGGAGATACGCAGTATTTT. The full variable domain, with the rest looked up from reference TRBV25-1 and TRBJ2-3, is EADIYQTPRYLVIGTGKKITLECSQTMGHDKMYWYQQDPGMELHLIHYSYGVNSTEKGDLSSESTVSRIRTEHFPLTLESARPSHTSQYLCASSPWRARAGDTQYFGPGTRLTVL.

CDR3 in DNA: TGCGCCAGCAGCTTGGGGGGATCTTACGGAGATACGCAGTATTTT. Translating it yields CASSLGGSYGDTQYF. The V gene is TRBV5-1, the J gene TRBJ2-3; D is unresolved. The CDR3 has 15 amino acids. Germline V gene lookup returns CDR1 SGHRS and CDR2 YFSETQ. V dropped 0 bases and J dropped 5 bases, with 13 bases sitting between them.

This chain uses TRBV12-3 or TRBV12-4 with TRBJ1-2; D is unresolved. CDR3 length equals 16 residues. Trimming removed 7 bases at V and 6 bases at J, with 24 bases between. The CDR3: CASTGLGPRSTNGYTF. The CDR3 DNA follows: TGTGCCAGCACCGGTCTTGGACCCAGATCTACAAATGGCTACACCTTC.

This clonotype was recorded a few times. CDR3 protein: CASSLGSVEKLFF. The CDR3 nucleotides read TGTGCCAGCAGCCTGGGATCTGTTGAAAAACTGTTTTTT. The chain combines TRBV7-2 with TRBJ1-4; no definite D call. The CDR3 is 13 amino acids. Trimming shortened V by 5 bases and J by 7 bases, and 11 bases separated the two germline ends. Germline loops: CDR1 SGHTA, CDR2 FQGNSA.

As to this clonotype: At one of its ends the junction is not consistent with the germline gene, which may arise from a read error. V is TRBV20-1 and J is TRBJ2-5; 7 bases map to TRBD2. The CDR3 consists of 13 residues. Germline CDR1 reads DFQATT; CDR2 reads SNEGSKA (reference sequence). CDR3 bases: TGCAGTGTTAGATGGCGGGGGTTTGGAGAGCAGTACTTC. Its translation is CSVRWRGFGEQYF.

A few counts support this clonotype. A read error may produce the germline difference seen at one junction end. The genes are TRBV11-2 and TRBJ2-1, with 9 bases fitting TRBD1. This CDR3 contains 17 residues. Germline CDR1 is SGHAT and CDR2 is FQNNGV. CDR3 in DNA: TGTGCCAGCAGCCTAGATGGCTGGGACAGGGATGCGAATGAGCAGTTCTTC. The encoded protein is CASSLDGWDRDANEQFF.

This clonotype has just a few counts. The CDR3 DNA sequence: TGCAGCGGGTCCGGGGGGACGGGTGGCTACACCTTC. Translated, it gives CSGSGGTGGYTF. This sequence joins TRBV29-1 and TRBJ1-2, with a possible D match to TRBD1 (5 bases). Germline assignment: CDR1 SQVTM and CDR2 ANQGSEA. V was pared by 7 bases and J by 7 bases, with 16 bases between. CDR3 length equals 12 residues.

The chain employs TRBV27 and TRBJ2-1; TRBD1 aligns across 9 bases. CDR1 is MNHEY and CDR2 is SMNVEV in the germline V gene (reference sequence). The trim removed 1 base at V and 6 bases at J, leaving 4 bases unmatched. This CDR3 comprises 15 residues. CDR3 sequence (DNA): TGTGCCAGCAGTTTATGGGAGACAGGGGGCAATGAGCAGTTCTTC. This encodes CASSLWETGGNEQFF.

For this clonotype: This may be a read error: a much more frequent sequence differs by one nucleotide. The rearrangement uses TRBV10-3 and TRBJ1-2; D gene uncertain. Between the trimmed V and J ends, which lost 10 bases and 0 bases, there was a span of 9 bases. CDR3 size: 12 residues. In germline, CDR1 is ENHRY, CDR2 SYGVKD. The CDR3 region has the DNA TGTGCCACCAAGGGCTCTAACTATGGCTACACCTTC. Residues: CATKGSNYGYTF.

The V call is TRBV20-1, the J call TRBJ1-5; 8 positions agree with TRBD1. The CDR3 contains 16 residues. Germline V gene lookup returns CDR1 DFQATT and CDR2 SNEGSKA (reference sequence). Germline trimming cut 3 bases from V and 0 bases from J; bases unmatched to any gene: 7. In DNA, the CDR3 is TGCAGTGCTAGGGCACAGGGGGATTATAGCAATCAGCCCCAGCATTTT. This encodes CSARAQGDYSNQPQHF.

This clonotype was seen only a few times. The chain recombines TRBV2 with TRBJ2-5; perhaps D is TRBD1 or TRBD2 (7 bases each). The ends were cut back, 3 bases at V and 3 bases at J, with 11 bases in the middle. CDR1 and CDR2 from the germline V gene are SNHLY and FYNNEI. The CDR3 has 14 residues. The CDR3 sequence is CASSETGREETQYF. Written as DNA, the CDR3 is TGTGCCAGCAGTGAGACAGGGAGGGAAGAGACCCAGTACTTC.

The V and J genes are TRBV6-6 and TRBJ2-7; TRBD2 matches 8 bases. The V gene's germline CDR1 is MNHNY and CDR2 SVGAGI (reference sequence). The length of the CDR3 is 14 residues. Trimming cost V 6 bases and J 2 bases; bases outside gene matches: 6. The DNA of the CDR3 is TGTGCCAGCAGCTCCGGGACTAGACCCTACGAGCAGTACTTC. As protein: CASSSGTRPYEQYF.

This clonotype was counted at least ten times. V and J are TRBV7-2 and TRBJ2-5; 7 positions match TRBD2. J was trimmed by 2 bases and V by 3 bases; bases with no gene match: 6. Germline values: CDR1 SGHTA, CDR2 FQGNSA. This CDR3 contains 15 residues. This CDR3 reads CASSFYSGEQETQYF. In nucleotides, the CDR3 is TGTGCCAGCAGCTTTTACAGCGGGGAACAAGAGACCCAGTACTTC.

This clonotype showed up just once. The chain has TRBV20-1 and TRBJ2-1, with TRBD2 identical over 9 bases. Germline V gene data show CDR1 as DFQATT and CDR2 as SNEGSKA (reference sequence). Germline trimming cut 3 bases from V and 1 base from J; bases unmatched to any gene: 1. The CDR3 spans 14 residues. CDR3: CSASTSGSYNEQFF. The CDR3 DNA reads TGCAGTGCTAGCACTAGCGGGTCCTACAATGAGCAGTTCTTC.

This clonotype was seen only a few times. The genes are TRBV9 and TRBJ2-1, with D hard to call. V lost 3 bases and J lost 7, with 11 bases in between. From germline, CDR1 is SGDLS and CDR2 YYNGEE. CDR3 size: 13 residues. CDR3 DNA: TGTGCCAGCAGCGAGGGCGTGGTGAATGAGCAGTTCTTC. Residues: CASSEGVVNEQFF.

This sequence joins TRBV6-5 and TRBJ2-1, with D perhaps matching TRBD2 (5 bases). There are 14 residues in the CDR3. CDR1 MNHEY and CDR2 SVGAGI come from the germline V gene. Trimming removed 2 bases at V and 5 bases at J, with 10 bases between. CDR3 sequence reads: CASSYRLAHNEQFF. CDR3 coding DNA: TGTGCCAGCAGTTACCGGCTAGCCCACAATGAGCAGTTCTTC.

This rearrangement joins TRBV20-1 to TRBJ1-2, with D perhaps matching TRBD1 (5 bases). Looked up from germline, CDR1 is DFQATT and CDR2 is SNEGSKA (reference sequence). CDR3 length equals 15 residues. The V and J ends lost 0 bases and 4 bases respectively, with 15 bases between them. The CDR3 DNA sequence: TGCAGTGCTAGAGATAGGGGAGGTACTGGCTATGGCTACACCTTC. Its translation: CSARDRGGTGYGYTF.

The J gene is TRBJ2-7, the V gene TRBV5-1, with TRBD2 matching 8 bases. Trimming cost V 1 base and J 2 bases; bases outside gene matches: 8. Germline values: CDR1 SGHRS, CDR2 YFSETQ. The length of the CDR3 is 16 residues. CDR3: CASSLYPGGGTYEQYF. The CDR3, as DNA: TGCGCCAGCAGCTTGTATCCCGGCGGGGGGACCTACGAGCAGTACTTC.

This chain joins TRBV7-2 and TRBJ2-5; the D gene is possibly TRBD2 (6 bases). V was clipped by 5 bases and J by 4 bases, with 20 bases between them. CDR3 size: 16 residues. CDR1 and CDR2 from the germline V gene are SGHTA and FQGNSA. The CDR3: CASSTSGTPKRETQYF. The CDR3 nucleotides read TGTGCCAGCAGCACATCCGGGACTCCCAAGCGAGAGACCCAGTACTTC. Variable domain in full (rest from reference TRBV7-2 and TRBJ2-5): GAGVSQSPSNKVTEKGKDVELRCDPISGHTALYWYRQSLGQGLEFLIYFQGNSAPDKSGLPSDRFSAERTGGSVSTLTIQRTQQEDSAVYLCASSTSGTPKRETQYFGPGTRLLVL.